This T cell receptor (beta chain) emerged from a study of shared clonotypes between healthy human individuals. Regarding this clone: Its antigen is unidentified.

Study-level points and caveats: Donors were few, which limited the genetic and exposure-history diversity represented. An expected dependence of interdonor clonotype sharing on sequencing depth was noted.

It was on ten immunoSEQ deep assay plates that unsorted PBMC DNA was sequenced. Assay used: immunoSEQ multiplex PCR; TCRdb lists only in-frame clones, some missing. Altogether 450,000 to 600,000 clones are present, around three quarters being singletons, with the ten largest covering around 12%. Per the germline V gene, CDR1 is MNHNY and CDR2 is SVGAGI (reference sequence). This CDR3 is 15 amino acids long. The V end was cut by 2 bases, the J end by 0 bases, with 9 bases between. The sequencing input was PBMCs. The sequence came from a woman in her thirties or forties in good health. Some clones in this sample may be carry-over from other donors' samples. V and J are TRBV6-6 and TRBJ2-3, with D tentatively TRBD1 or TRBD2 (5 bases each). This CDR3 is CASSYGTPSTDTQYF. DNA of the CDR3: TGTGCCAGCAGTTACGGGACCCCTAGCACAGATACGCAGTATTTT.